Included here is one T cell receptor beta chain sequence, with context. Its antigen remains unknown. This CDR3 region has 15 residues. From germline, CDR1 is SGHTA and CDR2 FQGNSA. V shed 5 bases and J 3 bases; nucleotides not matched to a gene: 9. This sample was included in a study of regulatory T cells in long-lasting Graves disease. The time point denotes: persistent/refractory GD, antithyroid drugs over 5 years with positive TRAb. Construction of the TCR library relied on RNA isolated from PBMCs. Arm-PCR of CDR3 regions with iRepertoire HTBI primers generated TCR beta libraries. TCRdb reanalysed the multiplex PCR reads using MiXCR and keeps one entry per CDR3 protein. The sample carries hundreds of thousands of distinct CDR3 sequences, about 22% recorded once. Overall study results and limits: The study found lower TCR diversity in persistent Graves' patients than in newly diagnosed ones.

Sequenced material: peripheral blood mononuclear cells (PBMCs), taken when the disease was refractory, from a patient treated with antithyroid drugs. V and J are TRBV7-2 and TRBJ1-2; TRBD1 matches 7 bases. This clonotype was obtained from a female donor with Graves disease. The CDR3, as DNA: TGTGCCAGCAGCAACACTGGGACAGCGCACTATGGCTACACCTTC. Amino acids: CASSNTGTAHYGYTF. Drawing the rest from reference TRBV7-2 and TRBJ1-2, the complete variable domain is GAGVSQSPSNKVTEKGKDVELRCDPISGHTALYWYRQSLGQGLEFLIYFQGNSAPDKSGLPSDRFSAERTGGSVSTLTIQRTQQEDSAVYLCASSNTGTAHYGYTFGSGTRLTVV.